This TCR beta chain came from a study of T cells in Graves' hyperthyroidism and ophthalmopathy. Findings of the study overall: Ophthalmopathy got predicted by the model a median around 6.6 months before its onset.

This clonotype turned up a few times. Its antigen is undetermined. Uncontrolled infection, other autoimmune disease, pregnancy or lactation disqualified patients from enrolment. The ends lost 6 bases at V and 8 bases at J; junction bases unmatched: 9. The CDR3 totals 14 residues. CDR1 and CDR2 (germline): SQVTM, ANQGSEA. RNA transcripts were the template for amplifying TCR beta CDR3 regions. The primer set for the first-round RT-PCR of the TCR CDR3 was HTBI. TCRdb re-called the multiplex PCR reads with MiXCR, one entry per CDR3 protein. The table lists about 350,000 distinct CDR3 sequences, approximately 15% of them singletons.

The chain uses TRBV29-1 and TRBJ2-1, with TRBD1 matching over 11 bases. The receptor was derived from a woman aged 25-40 years with Graves' hyperthyroidism. Sequencing was performed on blood. CDR3 DNA sequence: TGCAGCGTGGAAACCGGGACAGGGGGGGATGAGCAGTTCTTC. It specifies CSVETGTGGDEQFF.